The subject of this entry is one T cell receptor beta chain. This clone was counted once. The clone's antigen remains unknown. No clone much larger than this one lies a single base away; base qualities are absent. At one collaborating source in Seattle, patients were enrolled during active infection and were followed longitudinally through the course of disease. Collaborating institutions collected whole blood in K2EDTA tubes following their own protocols. Collaborator samples were shipped for TCRbeta analysis as frozen whole blood, isolated PBMCs, or DNA extracted from either sample type. This sample was taken from a study of blood T cell repertoires in COVID-19 (dated by TCRdb to between 2020 and 2021). With respect to the entire study: Collaborator samples came from the United States, Italy and Spain and covered acute and convalescent phases of COVID-19. The prospective study material was composed of cDNA or gDNA derived from T cells, B-cell-depleted T cells, or PBMCs. The dataset comprised deeply sampled blood TCRbeta repertoires from subjects exposed to, actively infected with, or recovered from COVID-19. The repertoires were made available in a free public database intended to serve as a resource for research on the immune response to SARS-CoV-2. The samples were drawn from two sources: the first 160 participants of the ongoing ImmuneRACE study, and 1,000 to 1,500 subjects contributed by 6 global collaborators. A de-identified subject ID, COVID-19 status, age in years and sex were almost always included in the sample metadata. Where available, HLA class I and class II types were obtained from metadata supplied by the sample provider rather than from assay-based typing. Beyond this particular receptor, the publication reports: Clinical and demographic metadata were provided uncurated, with the amount varying by source and participant.

TCRbeta CDR3 regions were amplified from genomic DNA using the immunoSEQ Assay, a bias-controlled multiplex PCR. As for how the authors treated the data: Within the assay, amplification of reference gene primers was used to estimate how many nucleated cells each sample contained. To quantify the absolute abundance of each unique TCRbeta CDR3 rearrangement, sequence reads were collapsed and filtered. For each sample, productive Simpson clonality was calculated as the square root of Simpson's diversity index across productive rearrangements. Here the immuneACCESS table is served through TCRdb, limited to in-frame sequences with V and J called. Missing clones are a known gap in these copies; in checked studies unresolved V genes cover under half, and the rest lacks a known reason. The DNA was the basis for D and trimming; V, J and clone size are from that table. The sample data list fewer than 60,000 clones, and around nine tenths of these were observed just once. The ten top clones hold under 7.5% of the sample.

Source material: peripheral blood. The source of this sequence is a woman aged 55-69 years with COVID-19, enrolled during active disease.

The nucleotide sequence is TGTGCCAGCAGACGACCGGGACAGGTATACTTCTTC. It specifies CASRRPGQVYFF. Recombination connected TRBV28 to TRBJ2-1; TRBD1 lines up with 8 middle nucleotides. CDR1 and CDR2 are drawn from the germline V gene: MDHEN, SYDVKM. From its cysteine to its phenylalanine, the CDR3 spans 12 amino acids. Only CDR3 DNA remains: 36 bases, in frame from the first base. The germline V end is reduced by 6 bases and the J end by 16 bases; junction bases left unmatched: 11.